This entry is about one T cell receptor beta chain. From germline, CDR1 is SGHKS and CDR2 YYEKEE (reference sequence). Between the trimmed V and J ends, which lost 1 base and 2 bases, there was a span of 11 bases. CDR3 length: 15 amino acids. This entry comes from a study of blood T cell repertoires in COVID-19. The table came from immunoSEQ multiplex PCR; TCRdb's copy has only in-frame clones and leaves some out. The sample lists about 210,000 clones; about 91% were seen once. The sequence was collected from a man younger than 45 with acute or convalescent COVID-19. The J gene is TRBJ2-3, the V gene TRBV5-5; the D gene is possibly TRBD2 (6 bases). Sequenced input: peripheral blood. CDR3 sequence: CASSLPSDYTDTQYF. CDR3 nucleotide sequence: TGTGCCAGCAGCTTGCCTAGCGACTACACAGATACGCAGTATTTT.